This entry lists 9 T cell receptor beta chains sequenced from one sample in a study of blood T cell repertoires in COVID-19. The assay was immunoSEQ multiplex PCR, and TCRdb's table has in-frame clones only and misses some. The data show some 200,000 clones, roughly four fifths seen once. Sample: peripheral blood. Receptors originate from a woman aged 40 to 55 with acute or convalescent COVID-19.

The genes are TRBV6-5 and TRBJ2-7, with TRBD2 matching over 7 bases. The germline gives CDR1 MNHEY, CDR2 SVGAGI. This CDR3 has 13 residues. V was clipped by 7 bases and J by 2 bases; unmatched bases: 5. This CDR3 is CASTHGGTYEQYF. The DNA for the CDR3 is TGTGCCAGCACCCACGGGGGGACCTACGAGCAGTACTTC.

The rearrangement uses TRBV24-1 and TRBJ2-1, with D possibly being TRBD1 (6 bases). The CDR3 has 14 residues. Looked up from germline, CDR1 is KGHDR and CDR2 is SFDVKD. V lost 4 bases and J 4 bases, leaving 10 bases between the germline ends. CDR3 coding DNA: TGTGCCACCAGTGACGGGACACCGTACAATGAGCAGTTCTTC. This codes for CATSDGTPYNEQFF.

This chain uses TRBV2 with TRBJ2-6; possible D gene TRBD2, 5 bases. CDR1 is SNHLY, CDR2 FYNNEI, per germline. The CDR3 is 15 residues long. The germline V and J ends were trimmed by 4 bases and 0 bases, with 7 bases remaining between them. CDR3 sequence: CASSGESSGANVLTF. Written as DNA, the CDR3 is TGTGCCAGCAGTGGGGAGAGCTCTGGGGCCAACGTCCTGACTTTC.

The rearrangement uses TRBV11-3 and TRBJ2-2; possibly TRBD1 for D (6 bases). CDR1 is SGHNT, CDR2 YENEEA, per germline. The CDR3 is made up of 14 amino acids. V dropped 1 base and J dropped 8 bases, with 11 bases sitting between them. The CDR3 is CASSLGTVGGELFF. The CDR3 bases are TGTGCCAGCAGCTTAGGGACAGTCGGGGGGGAGCTGTTTTTT. Full variable domain (outside the CDR3, taken from reference TRBV11-3 and TRBJ2-2): EAGVVQSPRYKIIEKKQPVAFWCNPISGHNTLYWYLQNLGQGPELLIRYENEEAVDDSQLPKDRFSAERLKGVDSTLKIQPAELGDSAVYLCASSLGTVGGELFFGEGSRLTVL.

This clone has just one count. The chain combines TRBV5-1 with TRBJ2-7; TRBD2 aligns across 8 bases. CDR1 and CDR2 from the germline V gene are SGHRS and YFSETQ. V shed 0 bases and J 4 bases; nucleotides not matched to a gene: 9. CDR3 size: 16 residues. The CDR3: CASSLDPAGAPYEQYF. Written as DNA, the CDR3 is TGCGCCAGCAGCTTGGATCCAGCGGGAGCTCCATACGAGCAGTACTTC.

The V gene is TRBV4-3, the J gene TRBJ2-1; the D gene is possibly TRBD1 (6 bases). Trimming left V 1 base short and J 2 bases short, with 15 bases between. The CDR3 covers 17 residues. Germline CDR1 and CDR2: LGHNA and YSLEER. The CDR3 DNA sequence: TGCGCCAGCAGCCAAGGCGCAGGGGTTGGGACCTACAATGAGCAGTTCTTC. As protein: CASSQGAGVGTYNEQFF.

Only one count was recorded for this clone. This chain joins TRBV7-9 and TRBJ2-1; 8 nucleotides align to TRBD1. The junction had 6 bases not matched to a gene; V was cut back by 4 bases and J by 4 bases. The CDR3 consists of 15 residues. CDR1 is SEHNR and CDR2 is FQNEAQ in the germline V gene (reference sequence). The CDR3 protein is CASSSQQGVYNEQFF. Here the CDR3 DNA reads TGTGCCAGCAGCTCACAACAGGGGGTTTACAATGAGCAGTTCTTC.

For the CDR3, the DNA is TGTGCCAGTTCAGGGGCCCAAGGGGCTGAAGCTTTCTTT. This codes for CASSGAQGAEAFF. The rearrangement links TRBV19 to TRBJ1-1; tentatively, D is TRBD1 (6 bases). Trimming pared 8 bases from V and 6 bases from J, leaving 16 bases between. The germline gives CDR1 LNHDA, CDR2 SQIVND (reference sequence). The CDR3 contains 13 residues.

The chain links TRBV7-6 to TRBJ2-1; 10 bases agree with TRBD2. V shed 5 bases and J 5 bases; nucleotides not matched to a gene: 6. The CDR3 is 15 amino acids. Germline CDR1 and CDR2: SGHVS and FNYEAQ. The CDR3 reads CASSLGTSVDNEQFF. CDR3 nucleotides: TGTGCCAGCAGCCTCGGGACTAGCGTAGACAATGAGCAGTTCTTC. Variable domain in full (rest from reference TRBV7-6 and TRBJ2-1): GAGVSQSPRYKVTKRGQDVALRCDPISGHVSLYWYRQALGQGPEFLTYFNYEAQQDKSGLPNDRFSAERPEGSISTLTIQRTEQRDSAMYRCASSLGTSVDNEQFFGPGTRLTVL.